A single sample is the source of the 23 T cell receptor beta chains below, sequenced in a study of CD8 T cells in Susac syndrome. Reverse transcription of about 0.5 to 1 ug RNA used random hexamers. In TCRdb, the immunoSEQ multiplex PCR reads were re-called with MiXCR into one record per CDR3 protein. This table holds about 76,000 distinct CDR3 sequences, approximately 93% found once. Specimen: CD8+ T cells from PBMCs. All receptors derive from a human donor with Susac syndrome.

CDR3 in amino acids: CASSLNRDFTRSSTDTQYF. CDR3 sequence (DNA): TGTGCCAGCAGTTTGAACCGGGACTTCACAAGATCTAGCACAGATACGCAGTATTTT. V usage is TRBV3-1 and J usage is TRBJ2-3, with D maybe TRBD2 (6 bases). V was clipped by 6 bases and J by 0 bases, with 25 bases between them. CDR1 LGHDT and CDR2 YNNKEL come from the germline V gene (reference sequence). This CDR3 is 19 amino acids long.

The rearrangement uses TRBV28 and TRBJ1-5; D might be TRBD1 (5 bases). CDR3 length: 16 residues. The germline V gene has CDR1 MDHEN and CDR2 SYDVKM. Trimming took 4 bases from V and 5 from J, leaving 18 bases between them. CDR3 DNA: TGTGCCAGCAGTTCCCTCAGGGAATCGTTATATCAGCCCCAGCATTTT. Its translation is CASSSLRESLYQPQHF.

The CDR3 nucleotides are TGTGCCAGCAGCCTCCAACTCGGAGCGGGGGGGCCGGAGACCCAGTACTTC. This gives the protein CASSLQLGAGGPETQYF. This sequence joins TRBV3-1 and TRBJ2-5; 10 bases agree with TRBD2. The CDR3 runs to 17 residues. V lost 4 bases to trimming and J lost 5 bases; unmatched junction nucleotides: 13. Germline V CDR1 and CDR2: LGHDT, YNNKEL (reference sequence).

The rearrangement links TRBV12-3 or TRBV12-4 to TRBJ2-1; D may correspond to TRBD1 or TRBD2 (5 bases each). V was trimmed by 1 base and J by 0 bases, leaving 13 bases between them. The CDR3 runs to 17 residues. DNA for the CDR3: TGTGCCAGCAGTTTAGGGGGGAGCTTCCGCTCCTACAATGAGCAGTTCTTC. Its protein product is CASSLGGSFRSYNEQFF.

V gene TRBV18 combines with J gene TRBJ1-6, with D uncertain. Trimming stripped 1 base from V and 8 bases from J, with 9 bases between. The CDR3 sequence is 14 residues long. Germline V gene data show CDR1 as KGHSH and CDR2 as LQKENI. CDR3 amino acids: CASSPRSYYSPLHF. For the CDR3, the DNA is TGTGCCAGCTCACCACGCAGTTATTATTCACCCCTCCACTTT. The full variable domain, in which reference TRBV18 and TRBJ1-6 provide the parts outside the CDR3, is NAGVMQNPRHLVRRRGQEARLRCSPMKGHSHVYWYRQLPEEGLKFMVYLQKENIIDESGMPKERFSAEFPKEGPSILRIQQVVRGDSAAYFCASSPRSYYSPLHFGNGTRLTVT.

The CDR3: CASSDLGQGNQPQHF. The CDR3 region has the DNA TGTGCCAGCAGTGACCTCGGGCAGGGGAATCAGCCCCAGCATTTT. The J gene is TRBJ1-5, the V gene TRBV2, with D tentatively TRBD1 (6 bases). Germline V lookup: CDR1 SNHLY, CDR2 FYNNEI. Trimming pared 3 bases from V and 4 bases from J, leaving 13 bases between. This CDR3 has 15 residues. Looking up the rest from reference TRBV2 and TRBJ1-5 gives the full variable domain: EPEVTQTPSHQVTQMGQEVILRCVPISNHLYFYWYRQILGQKVEFLVSFYNNEISEKSEIFDDQFSVERPDGSNFTLKIRSTKLEDSAMYFCASSDLGQGNQPQHFGDGTRLSIL.

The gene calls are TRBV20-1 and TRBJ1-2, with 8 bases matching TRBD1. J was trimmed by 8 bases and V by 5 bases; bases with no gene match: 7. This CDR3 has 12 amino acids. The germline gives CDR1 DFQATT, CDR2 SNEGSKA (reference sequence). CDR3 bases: TGCAGTGCTCCCGGACAGGGAGGAGGCTACACCTTC. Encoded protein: CSAPGQGGGYTF.

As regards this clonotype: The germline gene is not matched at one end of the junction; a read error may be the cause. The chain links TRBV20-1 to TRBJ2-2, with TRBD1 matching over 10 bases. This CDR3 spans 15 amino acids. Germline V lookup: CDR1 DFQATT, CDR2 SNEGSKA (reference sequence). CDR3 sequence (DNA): TGCAGTGCTTTTCGGACAGGGGGAGGTACCGGGGAGCTGCTTTTT. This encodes CSAFRTGGGTGELLF.

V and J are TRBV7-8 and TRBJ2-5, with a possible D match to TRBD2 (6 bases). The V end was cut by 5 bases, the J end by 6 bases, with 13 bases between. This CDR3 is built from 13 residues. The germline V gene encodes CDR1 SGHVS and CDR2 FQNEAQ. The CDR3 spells CASSPRDLKTQYF. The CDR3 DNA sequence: TGTGCCAGCAGCCCGCGGGACCTGAAGACCCAGTACTTC.

The CDR3 nucleotides are TGTGCCAGCAACCTAGGCCCGACAGGGGACGGCTACACCTTC. Translated, it gives CASNLGPTGDGYTF. The rearrangement links TRBV7-3 to TRBJ1-2; 8 nucleotides align to TRBD1. This CDR3 is built from 14 residues. In germline, CDR1 is SGHTA, CDR2 FQGTGA. The V gene end was trimmed by 7 bases and the J gene end by 8 bases; junction bases not matched to a gene: 12.

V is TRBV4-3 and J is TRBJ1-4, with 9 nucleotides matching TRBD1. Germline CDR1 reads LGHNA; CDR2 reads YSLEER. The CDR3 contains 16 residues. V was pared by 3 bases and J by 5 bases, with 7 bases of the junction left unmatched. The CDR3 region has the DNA TGCGCCAGCAGCCACGGTACAGGGGGCGCGAATGAAAAACTGTTTTTT. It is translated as CASSHGTGGANEKLFF.

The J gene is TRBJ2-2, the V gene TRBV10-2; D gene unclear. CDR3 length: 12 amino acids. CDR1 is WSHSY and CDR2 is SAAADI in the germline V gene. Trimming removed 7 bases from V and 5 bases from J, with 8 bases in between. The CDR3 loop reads CASNIGTGELFF. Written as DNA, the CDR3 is TGCGCCAGCAATATAGGGACCGGGGAGCTGTTTTTT.

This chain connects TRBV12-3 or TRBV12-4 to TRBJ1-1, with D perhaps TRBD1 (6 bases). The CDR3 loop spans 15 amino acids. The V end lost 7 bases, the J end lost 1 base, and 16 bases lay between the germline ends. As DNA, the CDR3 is TGTGCCAGCACTGAAGGGGGGGTATGGAACACTGAAGCTTTCTTT. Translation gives CASTEGGVWNTEAFF.

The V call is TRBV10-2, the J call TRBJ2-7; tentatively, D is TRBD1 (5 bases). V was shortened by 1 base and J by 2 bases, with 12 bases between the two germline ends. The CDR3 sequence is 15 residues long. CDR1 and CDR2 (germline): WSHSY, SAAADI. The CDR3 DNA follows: TGCGCCAGCAGTGAGTTAGGGGTAGTACCCTACGAGCAGTACTTC. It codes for CASSELGVVPYEQYF.

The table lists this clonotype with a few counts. The CDR3, as DNA: TGTGCCAGCAAAAGCCCGAGGGATTCACCCCTCCACTTT. Protein: CASKSPRDSPLHF. V usage is TRBV19 and J usage is TRBJ1-6; no clear D. Germline V gene data show CDR1 as LNHDA and CDR2 as SQIVND (reference sequence). V lost 9 bases to trimming and J lost 8 bases, with 14 bases between them. This CDR3 comprises 13 residues.

The CDR3 nucleotides read TGCGCCAGCAGCACGTGGACAGGGGAGACAGATACGCAGTATTTT. It specifies CASSTWTGETDTQYF. The J gene is TRBJ2-3, the V gene TRBV5-1; TRBD1 matches 9 bases. This CDR3 is built from 15 residues. CDR1 is SGHRS, CDR2 YFSETQ, per germline. The V gene end was trimmed by 4 bases and the J gene end by 3 bases; junction bases not matched to a gene: 6.

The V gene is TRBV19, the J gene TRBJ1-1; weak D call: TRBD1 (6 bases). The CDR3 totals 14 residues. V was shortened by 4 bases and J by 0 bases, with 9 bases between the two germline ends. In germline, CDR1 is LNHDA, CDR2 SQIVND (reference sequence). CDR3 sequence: CASSTTGMNTEAFF. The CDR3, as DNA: TGTGCCAGTAGTACCACAGGGATGAACACTGAAGCTTTCTTT.

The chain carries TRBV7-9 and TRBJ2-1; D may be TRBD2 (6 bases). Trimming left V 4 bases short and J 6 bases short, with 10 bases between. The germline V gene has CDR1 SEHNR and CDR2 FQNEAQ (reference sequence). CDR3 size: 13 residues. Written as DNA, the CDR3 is TGTGCCAGCAGCTCTACCGGGGGCAATGAGCAGTTCTTC. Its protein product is CASSSTGGNEQFF.

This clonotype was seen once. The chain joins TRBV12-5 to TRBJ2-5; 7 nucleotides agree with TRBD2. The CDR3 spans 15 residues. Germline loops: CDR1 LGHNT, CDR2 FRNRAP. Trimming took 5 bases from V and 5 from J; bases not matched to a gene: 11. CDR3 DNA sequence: TGTGCTAGTGGTGGAAACTCTAGCGGAGGGGAGACCCAGTACTTC. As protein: CASGGNSSGGETQYF. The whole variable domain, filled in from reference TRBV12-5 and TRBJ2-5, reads DARVTQTPRHKVTEMGQEVTMRCQPILGHNTVFWYRQTMMQGLELLAYFRNRAPLDDSGMPKDRFSAEMPDATLATLKIQPSEPRDSAVYFCASGGNSSGGETQYFGPGTRLLVL.

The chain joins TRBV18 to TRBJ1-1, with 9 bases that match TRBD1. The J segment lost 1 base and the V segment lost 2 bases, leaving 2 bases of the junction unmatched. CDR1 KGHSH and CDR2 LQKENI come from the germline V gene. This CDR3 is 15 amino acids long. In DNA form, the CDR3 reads TGTGCCAGCTCACCAAGACAGGGGGGGAACACTGAAGCTTTCTTT. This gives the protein CASSPRQGGNTEAFF.

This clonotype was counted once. The CDR3 region has the DNA TGTGCCAGCAGCTTCTCGAAGGACGAGCAGTACTTC. The encoded protein is CASSFSKDEQYF. The J gene is TRBJ2-7, the V gene TRBV11-2; D is uncertain. V was clipped by 3 bases and J by 5 bases, with 8 bases between them. This CDR3 has 12 amino acids. From germline, CDR1 is SGHAT and CDR2 FQNNGV.

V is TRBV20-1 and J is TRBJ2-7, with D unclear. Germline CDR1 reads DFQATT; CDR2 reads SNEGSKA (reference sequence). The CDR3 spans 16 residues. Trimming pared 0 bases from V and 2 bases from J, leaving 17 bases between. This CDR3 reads CSARDGGAYGTYEQYF. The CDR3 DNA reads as TGCAGTGCTAGAGATGGTGGAGCCTACGGTACCTACGAGCAGTACTTC.

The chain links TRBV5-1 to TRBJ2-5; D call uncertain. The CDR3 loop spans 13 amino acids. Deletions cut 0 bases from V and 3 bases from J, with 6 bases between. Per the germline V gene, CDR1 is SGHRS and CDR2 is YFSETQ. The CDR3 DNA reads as TGCGCCAGCAGCTTGGCGACTGAAGAGACCCAGTACTTC. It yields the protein CASSLATEETQYF.